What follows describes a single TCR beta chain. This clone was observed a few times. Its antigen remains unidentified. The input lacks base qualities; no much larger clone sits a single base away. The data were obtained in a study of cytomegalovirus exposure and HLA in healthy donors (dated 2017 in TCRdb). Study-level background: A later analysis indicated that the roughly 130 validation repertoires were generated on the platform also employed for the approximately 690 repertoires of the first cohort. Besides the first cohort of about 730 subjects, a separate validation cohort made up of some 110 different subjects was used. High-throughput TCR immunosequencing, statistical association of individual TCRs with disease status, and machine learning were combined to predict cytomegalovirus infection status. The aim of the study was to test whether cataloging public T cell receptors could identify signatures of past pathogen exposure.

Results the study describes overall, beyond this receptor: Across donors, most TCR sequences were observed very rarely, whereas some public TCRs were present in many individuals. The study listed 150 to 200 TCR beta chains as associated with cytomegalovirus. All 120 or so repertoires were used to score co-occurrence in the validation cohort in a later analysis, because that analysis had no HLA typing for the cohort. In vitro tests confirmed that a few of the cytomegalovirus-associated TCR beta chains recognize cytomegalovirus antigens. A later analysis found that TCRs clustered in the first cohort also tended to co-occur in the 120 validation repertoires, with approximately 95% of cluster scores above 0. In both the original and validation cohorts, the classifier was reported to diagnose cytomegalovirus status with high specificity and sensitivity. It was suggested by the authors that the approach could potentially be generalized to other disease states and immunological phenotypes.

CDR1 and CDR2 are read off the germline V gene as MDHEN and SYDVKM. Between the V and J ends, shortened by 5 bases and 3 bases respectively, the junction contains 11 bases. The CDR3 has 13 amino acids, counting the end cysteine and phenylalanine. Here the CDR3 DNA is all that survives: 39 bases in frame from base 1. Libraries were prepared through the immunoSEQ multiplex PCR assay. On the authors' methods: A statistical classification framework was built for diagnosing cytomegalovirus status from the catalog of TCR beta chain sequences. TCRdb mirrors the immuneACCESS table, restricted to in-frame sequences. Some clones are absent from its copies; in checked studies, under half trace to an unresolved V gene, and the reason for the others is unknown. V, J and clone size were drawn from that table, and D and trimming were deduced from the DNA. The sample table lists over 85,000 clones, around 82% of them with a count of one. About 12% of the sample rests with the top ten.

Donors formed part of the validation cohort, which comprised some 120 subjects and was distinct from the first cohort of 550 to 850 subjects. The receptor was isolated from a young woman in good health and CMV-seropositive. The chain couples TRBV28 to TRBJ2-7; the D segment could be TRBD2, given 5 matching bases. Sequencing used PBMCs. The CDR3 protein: CASSVGVGYEQYF. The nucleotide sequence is TGTGCCAGCAGTGTGGGAGTTGGCTACGAGCAGTACTTC.